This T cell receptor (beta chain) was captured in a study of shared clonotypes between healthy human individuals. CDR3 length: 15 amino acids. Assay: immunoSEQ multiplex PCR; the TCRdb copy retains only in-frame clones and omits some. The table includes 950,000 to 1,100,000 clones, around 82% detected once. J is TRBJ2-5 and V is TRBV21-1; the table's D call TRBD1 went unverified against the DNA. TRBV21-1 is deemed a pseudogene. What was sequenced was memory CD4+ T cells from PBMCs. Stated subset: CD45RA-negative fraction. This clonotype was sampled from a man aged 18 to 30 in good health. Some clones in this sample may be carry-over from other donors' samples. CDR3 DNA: TGTGCCAGCAGCACCAACAGGGGAGGCCAAGAGACCCAGTACTTC. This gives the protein CASSTNRGGQETQYF.